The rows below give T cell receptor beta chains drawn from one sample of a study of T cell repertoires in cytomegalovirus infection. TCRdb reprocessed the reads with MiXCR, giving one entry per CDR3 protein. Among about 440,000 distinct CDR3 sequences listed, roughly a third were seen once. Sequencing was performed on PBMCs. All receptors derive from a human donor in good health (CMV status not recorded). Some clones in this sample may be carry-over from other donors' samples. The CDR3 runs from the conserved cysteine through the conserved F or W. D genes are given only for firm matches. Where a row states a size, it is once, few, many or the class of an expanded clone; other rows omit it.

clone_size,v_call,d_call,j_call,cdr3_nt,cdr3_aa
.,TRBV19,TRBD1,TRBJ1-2,TGTGCCAGTAGTCCACAGAAAACCGGGACAGGGCTTTCTGGCTACACCTTC,CASSPQKTGTGLSGYTF
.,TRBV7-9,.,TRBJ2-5,TGTGCCAGCAGGGGCGAGGGGCTTCAAGAGACCCAGTACTTC,CASRGEGLQETQYF
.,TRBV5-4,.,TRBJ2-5,TGTGCCAGCAGCTCTTGGGGGGATCAAGAGACCCAGTACTTC,CASSSWGDQETQYF
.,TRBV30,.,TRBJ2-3,TGTGCCTGGAGCTCAGTCCCAAGCACAGATACGCAGTATTTT,CAWSSVPSTDTQYF
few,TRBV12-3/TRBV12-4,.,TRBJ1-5,TGTGCCAGCAGTGCCGGGACACCTAGCAATCAGCCCCAGCATTTT,CASSAGTPSNQPQHF
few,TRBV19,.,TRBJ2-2,TGTGCCAGTAGTATAGGGGGGAACACCGGGGAGCTGTTTTTT,CASSIGGNTGELFF
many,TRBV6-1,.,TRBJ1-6,TGTGCCAGCACTGAGGAGCTGAGCTCCTATAATTCACCCCTCCACTTT,CASTEELSSYNSPLHF
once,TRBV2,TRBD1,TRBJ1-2,TGTGCCACAGCGACAGGGGAGGATGGCTACACCTTC,CATATGEDGYTF
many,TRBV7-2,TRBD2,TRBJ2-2,TGTGCCAGCAGCTTAACCGGACTAGCGGGGAGGAACACCGGGGAGCTGTTTTTT,CASSLTGLAGRNTGELFF
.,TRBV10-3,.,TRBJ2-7,TGTGCCACCCGAGATTCCGATCAGTACTTC,CATRDSDQYF
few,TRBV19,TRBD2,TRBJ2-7,TGTGCCAGTGAGGATGCGGGGGGATCCCACGAGCAGTACTTC,CASEDAGGSHEQYF
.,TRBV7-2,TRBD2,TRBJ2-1,TGTGCCAGCAAACAGGGCACTAGCGGGGGGGGAAAGGAGCAGTTCTTC,CASKQGTSGGGKEQFF
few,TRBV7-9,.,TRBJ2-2,TGTGCCAGCAGCTTAACCGCCGGGGAGCTGTTTTTT,CASSLTAGELFF
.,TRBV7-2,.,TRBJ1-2,TGTGCCAGCAGCTTAGGGCCTTTGGTTATCTATGGCTACACCTTC,CASSLGPLVIYGYTF
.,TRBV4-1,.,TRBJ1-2,TGCGCCAGCAGCCCCTTTCAGGGGTATACGGATGGCTACACCTTC,CASSPFQGYTDGYTF
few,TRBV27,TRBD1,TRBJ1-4,TGTGCCAGCAGTCCGACAGGGTTTGCAACTAATGAAAAACTGTTTTTT,CASSPTGFATNEKLFF
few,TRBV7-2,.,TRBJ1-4,TGTGCCAGCAGCTTAGGTGGTGTCGGGACCCCTGAAAAACTGTTTTTT,CASSLGGVGTPEKLFF
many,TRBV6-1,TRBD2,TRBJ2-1,TGTGCCAGCAGTGATTGGAGCGGGGGAGGCGATGAGCAGTTCTTC,CASSDWSGGGDEQFF
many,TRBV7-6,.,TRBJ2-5,TGTGCCAGCAGCGCGGGACACTTACTCGGGGAGACCCAGTACTTC,CASSAGHLLGETQYF
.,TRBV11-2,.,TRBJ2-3,TGTGCCAGCAGCTTTAGGGATCTACCATTTGGGCAGTATTTT,CASSFRDLPFGQYF
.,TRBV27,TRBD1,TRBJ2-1,TGTGCCAGCAGTTTACTAGACGGACAGGGAAGGAGTGAGCAGTTCTTC,CASSLLDGQGRSEQFF
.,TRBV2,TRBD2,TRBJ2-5,TGTGCAGCTAGCGGCCAAGAGACCCAGTACTTC,CAASGQETQYF
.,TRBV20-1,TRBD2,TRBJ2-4,TGCAGTGCTAGAGATACGGATAGCGGGGGGGCCTGGGCCAAAAACATTCAGTACTTC,CSARDTDSGGAWAKNIQYF
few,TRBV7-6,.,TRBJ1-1,TGTGCCAGCGGGCGGGCAGATCCGAACACTGAAGCTTTCTTT,CASGRADPNTEAFF
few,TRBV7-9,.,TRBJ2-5,TGTGCCAGCAGCGCCCAAGTACAAGAGACCCAGTACTTC,CASSAQVQETQYF
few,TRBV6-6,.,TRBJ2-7,TGTGCCAGCAACCAACCGGGACTGAGCTCCTACGAGCAGTACTTC,CASNQPGLSSYEQYF
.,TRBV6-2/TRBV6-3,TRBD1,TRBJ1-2,TGTGCCAGCAGTTACTCTAGACAGGGGGCTAACTATGGCTACACCTTC,CASSYSRQGANYGYTF
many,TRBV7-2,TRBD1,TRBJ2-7,TGTGCCAGCAGCCAAAGGACAGGGGGCGACTACGAGCAGTACTTC,CASSQRTGGDYEQYF
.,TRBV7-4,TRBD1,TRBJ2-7,TGTGCCAGCAGCTTGACACCTACCGGGACAGGGGGGTCCTACGAGCAGTACTTC,CASSLTPTGTGGSYEQYF
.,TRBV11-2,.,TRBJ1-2,TGTGCCAGCAGCTATGGACAGTTCTATGGCTACACCTTC,CASSYGQFYGYTF
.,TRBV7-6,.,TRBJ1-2,TGTGCCAGCAGCTTAAGCCTCGGGGGACAATCTAACTATGGCTACACCTTC,CASSLSLGGQSNYGYTF
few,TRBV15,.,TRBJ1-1,TGTGCCACCAGCAGAGATAGGTCACAGGCCAGCCGCTTCTTT,CATSRDRSQASRFF
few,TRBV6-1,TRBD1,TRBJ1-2,TGTGCCAGCAGTACGCTCGGACAGGGCGATGGCTACACCTTC,CASSTLGQGDGYTF
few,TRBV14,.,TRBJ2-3,TGTGCCAGCAGCCAAATAAATACAGATACGCAGTATTTT,CASSQINTDTQYF
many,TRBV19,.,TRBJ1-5,TGTGCCAGTAGTATGCCGGCTATTTATCAGCCCCAGCATTTT,CASSMPAIYQPQHF
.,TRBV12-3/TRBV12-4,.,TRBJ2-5,TGTGCCAGCAGCGCAGCAGGAGTAGAAGAGACCCAGTACTTC,CASSAAGVEETQYF
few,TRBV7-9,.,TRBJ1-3,TGTGCCAGCAGTTCTGCTTCTGGAAACACCATATATTTT,CASSSASGNTIYF
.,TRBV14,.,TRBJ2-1,TGTGCCAGCAGCCAAGAGCGGGGTGACGAGCAGTTCTTC,CASSQERGDEQFF
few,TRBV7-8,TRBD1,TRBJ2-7,TGTGCCAGCAGCTTAGCGCGGGACAGGCGCATTAAACCCTACGAGCAGTACTTC,CASSLARDRRIKPYEQYF
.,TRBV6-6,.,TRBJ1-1,TGTGCCAGCAGTTATGGGGGGGAGAACACTGAAGCTTTCTTT,CASSYGGENTEAFF
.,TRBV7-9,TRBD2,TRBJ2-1,TGTGCCAGCAGCTTAGAGGGACTAGCATATGAGCAGTTCTTC,CASSLEGLAYEQFF
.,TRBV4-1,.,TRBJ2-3,TGCGCCAGCAGCCAAGTTGAGGAGCGAATAAGCACAGATACGCAGTATTTT,CASSQVEERISTDTQYF
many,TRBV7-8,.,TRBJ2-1,TGTGCCAGCAGCTTAACCACAGGGGGGGATGAGCAGTTCTTC,CASSLTTGGDEQFF
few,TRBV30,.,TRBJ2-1,TGTGCCTGGAGTGCCTCTCCCCTTAGTGAACAGTTCTTC,CAWSASPLSEQFF